This T cell receptor beta chain was captured in a study of CD8 T cells in ankylosing spondylitis. Per the germline V gene, CDR1 is DFQATT and CDR2 is SNEGSKA (reference sequence). The length of the CDR3 is 13 residues. Findings and limits, study-wide: Seemingly distinctive of ankylosing spondylitis blood was a TCR beta motif formed by eight highly homologous variants.

Quantitative barcoded 5'-RACE was used to prepare TCR beta libraries. MiXCR was run by TCRdb on the 5' RACE reads, yielding one entry per CDR3 protein. The sample includes more than 400,000 distinct CDR3 sequences, about 5.2% of them seen just once. This clonotype has a single count. Its antigen is undetermined. The sequence came from a male donor with ankylosing spondylitis. The rearrangement uses TRBV20-1 and TRBJ1-2; maybe TRBD1 (5 bases). The source material was blood, either unsorted or a sorted T cell fraction (not recorded which). The CDR3 spells CIAGQGPGYGYTF. For the CDR3, the DNA is TGCATTGCGGGCCAGGGCCCTGGCTATGGCTACACCTTC.